This entry lists 28 T cell receptor beta chains sequenced from one sample in a study of blood T cell repertoires in COVID-19. Sequenced by immunoSEQ multiplex PCR; TCRdb stores in-frame clones only, minus some. The sample records 230,000 or so clones, roughly 90% being singletons. Sequencing input: peripheral blood. These receptor sequences come from a man aged 40-49 years with active or convalescent COVID-19.

The chain employs TRBV27 and TRBJ2-7; D is possibly TRBD2 (5 bases). CDR3 length: 15 residues. Germline CDR1 reads MNHEY; CDR2 reads SMNVEV (reference sequence). The V gene lost 2 bases and the J gene lost 2 bases, with 13 bases spanning the gap. The CDR3, as DNA: TGTGCCAGCAGTTTACTTCTTGCCGGGGCCTACGAGCAGTACTTC. Its translation: CASSLLLAGAYEQYF.

The CDR3 DNA sequence: TGTGCCAGCAGCTTAACTGGCGCTAGCGGGGGGTCTTACCAAGAGACCCAGTACTTC. Translated, it gives CASSLTGASGGSYQETQYF. The chain links TRBV7-3 to TRBJ2-5; TRBD2 aligns across 11 bases. V gave up 0 bases and J gave up 0 bases; unmatched junction bases: 9. CDR3 size: 19 residues. Germline CDR1 and CDR2: SGHTA and FQGTGA.

The chain carries TRBV12-5 and TRBJ1-5, with 8 bases that match TRBD1. The V gene end was trimmed by 1 base and the J gene end by 2 bases; junction bases not matched to a gene: 7. This CDR3 comprises 17 residues. Germline CDR1 and CDR2: LGHNT and FRNRAP. The DNA of the CDR3 is TGTGCTAGTGGTTTGGCACCAGACAGGGGTGGCAATCAGCCCCAGCATTTT. Protein sequence: CASGLAPDRGGNQPQHF.

This rearrangement joins TRBV9 to TRBJ2-7; D is unclear. V dropped 4 bases and J dropped 5 bases, with 13 bases sitting between them. The germline V gene encodes CDR1 SGDLS and CDR2 YYNGEE. The CDR3 spans 13 residues. DNA of the CDR3: TGTGCCAGCAGCTCCCATGCGGCCAACGAGCAGTACTTC. It codes for CASSSHAANEQYF.

The gene calls are TRBV10-2 and TRBJ2-5; 8 nucleotides line up with TRBD2. V shed 0 bases and J 4 bases; nucleotides not matched to a gene: 7. The CDR3 is made up of 16 amino acids. Germline V gene data show CDR1 as WSHSY and CDR2 as SAAADI. CDR3 amino acids: CASSESGSGGRETQYF. The CDR3, as DNA: TGCGCCAGCAGTGAGTCAGGAAGCGGGGGAAGAGAGACCCAGTACTTC.

The chain combines TRBV10-2 with TRBJ1-2, with 7 bases fitting TRBD1. Trimming took 1 base from V and 8 from J; bases not matched to a gene: 4. The length of the CDR3 is 13 residues. Germline V gene sequence: CDR1 WSHSY, CDR2 SAAADI. The DNA for the CDR3 is TGCGCCAGCAGTGAGTTACAGGGGAGCGGCTACACCTTC. It encodes CASSELQGSGYTF.

This chain joins TRBV3-1 (or the pseudogene TRBV3-2) and TRBJ1-6, with 10 bases identical to TRBD1. The CDR3 runs 16 residues. The junction had 9 bases not matched to a gene; V was cut back by 3 bases and J by 10 bases. The germline gives CDR1 LGHDT, CDR2 YNNKEL (reference sequence). Here the CDR3 DNA reads TGTGCCAGCAGCCAGAGAGGGACAGGGGTAATATCACCCCTCCACTTT. It yields the protein CASSQRGTGVISPLHF.

The chain has TRBV9 and TRBJ2-1, with 7 nucleotides matching TRBD1. Germline V lookup: CDR1 SGDLS, CDR2 YYNGEE. V shed 0 bases, J shed 6 bases, and the junction held 6 bases outside the gene matches. The CDR3 totals 15 residues. CDR3 loop: CASSVVGTEGNEQFF. The DNA of the CDR3 is TGTGCCAGCAGCGTAGTAGGGACAGAGGGCAATGAGCAGTTCTTC.

This clone was seen only once. The chain combines TRBV29-1 with TRBJ1-3; D perhaps matches TRBD1 (6 bases). The germline CDR1 and CDR2 sequences are SQVTM and ANQGSEA. Trimming shortened V by 1 base and J by 0 bases, and 10 bases separated the two germline ends. The length of the CDR3 is 15 residues. The CDR3 here is CSVEATGSSGNTIYF. CDR3 DNA: TGCAGCGTTGAAGCTACAGGGAGCTCTGGAAACACCATATATTTT.

V and J are TRBV3-1 (or the pseudogene TRBV3-2) and TRBJ2-3; a weak D match, TRBD2 (5 bases). V was cut by 10 bases and J by 0 bases, with 11 bases left in between. The germline V gene encodes CDR1 LGHDT and CDR2 YNNKEL (reference sequence). The CDR3 spans 13 residues. The DNA of the CDR3 is TGTGCCACCCGGGGTTGGAGCACAGATACGCAGTATTTT. It yields the protein CATRGWSTDTQYF.

This clone was observed a handful of times. The chain has TRBV6-4 and TRBJ1-2; 10 bases align to TRBD1. The germline V gene encodes CDR1 MRHNA and CDR2 SNTAGT. The CDR3 runs to 13 residues. J lost 8 bases, V lost 0 bases, and 0 bases had no gene match. The CDR3 loop reads CASSDSTGGGYTF. The CDR3 bases are TGTGCCAGCAGTGACTCGACAGGGGGCGGCTACACCTTC.

The rearrangement uses TRBV30 and TRBJ2-1, with 9 bases aligning to TRBD2. V lost 2 bases to trimming and J lost 7 bases; unmatched junction nucleotides: 12. The CDR3 runs 16 residues. Germline V gives CDR1 GTSNPN, CDR2 SVGIG (reference sequence). CDR3 bases: TGTGCCTGGAGTCAACGTCGGCGGGGGGGCAAAAATGAGCAGTTCTTC. Its translation: CAWSQRRRGGKNEQFF.

For the CDR3, the DNA is TGCGCCAGCCGCGACAGTGGGGCTAACTATGGCTACACCTTC. Its protein is CASRDSGANYGYTF. The rearrangement uses TRBV10-2 and TRBJ1-2; perhaps TRBD1 as D (5 bases). The germline V gene has CDR1 WSHSY and CDR2 SAAADI. This CDR3 has 14 residues. Deletions cut 8 bases from V and 0 bases from J, with 13 bases between.

V gene TRBV6-2 or TRBV6-3 combines with J gene TRBJ1-3; 7 bases are a match to TRBD1. Germline lookup yields CDR1 MNHEY and CDR2 SVGEGT. The V segment lost 3 bases and the J segment 1 base; nucleotides outside the gene matches: 15. The CDR3 runs 19 residues. DNA for the CDR3: TGTGCCAGCAGTTATCTCGACAGGGTAGTAAGTTCTTCTGGAAACACCATATATTTT. Protein sequence: CASSYLDRVVSSSGNTIYF.

The chain is built from TRBV10-1 and TRBJ2-2; 8 nucleotides align to TRBD2. CDR3 length: 14 amino acids. Germline assignment: CDR1 WNHNN and CDR2 SYGVQD (reference sequence). V was pared by 6 bases and J by 4 bases, with 4 bases of the junction left unmatched. The CDR3 sequence is CASSVAGTTGELFF. CDR3 DNA sequence: TGCGCCAGCAGCGTAGCGGGGACCACCGGGGAGCTGTTTTTT.

J is TRBJ1-2 and V is TRBV2; D is perhaps TRBD1 (6 bases). Germline loops: CDR1 SNHLY, CDR2 FYNNEI. The CDR3 is made up of 12 amino acids. Trimming removed 5 bases at V and 6 bases at J, with 10 bases between. The CDR3 bases are TGTGCCAGCAGTAAGACAGGAAATGGCTACACCTTC. This codes for CASSKTGNGYTF.

In this sample, this clone turned up once. The junction differs from germline at one of its ends, possibly a read error. The CDR3 sequence: CASSLGLAGSGETQYF. CDR3 sequence (DNA): TGTGCTAGCAGCTTGGGACTAGCGGGAAGTGGGGAGACCCAGTACTTC. The rearrangement uses TRBV7-7 and TRBJ2-5; TRBD2 aligns across 13 bases. The CDR3 has 16 amino acids. CDR1 and CDR2 (germline): SSHAT, FNYEAQ (reference sequence).

This CDR3 is CASSQAGQGRGYTF. In nucleotides, the CDR3 is TGCGCCAGCAGCCAAGCAGGACAGGGCCGTGGCTACACCTTC. This chain links TRBV4-1 with TRBJ1-2, with 8 bases that match TRBD1. The trim removed 1 base at V and 7 bases at J, leaving 5 bases unmatched. This CDR3 is 14 amino acids long. Per germline, CDR1 MGHRA and CDR2 YSYEKL.

The CDR3 sequence is CASRDRPNTGELFF. For the CDR3, the DNA is TGTGCCAGCAGGGACAGGCCGAACACCGGGGAGCTGTTTTTT. The rearrangement uses TRBV2 and TRBJ2-2; TRBD1 agrees at 7 bases. The germline CDR1 and CDR2 sequences are SNHLY and FYNNEI. CDR3 length: 14 amino acids. Trimming cost V 6 bases and J 0 bases; bases outside gene matches: 1. The whole variable domain, remainder taken from reference TRBV2 and TRBJ2-2, is EPEVTQTPSHQVTQMGQEVILRCVPISNHLYFYWYRQILGQKVEFLVSFYNNEISEKSEIFDDQFSVERPDGSNFTLKIRSTKLEDSAMYFCASRDRPNTGELFFGEGSRLTVL.

The chain combines TRBV19 with TRBJ1-1, with 8 bases lining up with TRBD1. Unmatched junction bases numbered 7, after V lost 6 bases and J lost 1 base. The V gene's germline CDR1 is LNHDA and CDR2 SQIVND (reference sequence). The CDR3 sequence is 15 residues long. CDR3 protein: CASSWGQDPNTEAFF. The CDR3 coding sequence is TGTGCCAGTAGCTGGGGACAGGATCCGAACACTGAAGCTTTCTTT.

This chain links TRBV5-1 with TRBJ1-1; D gene unclear. With 3 bases removed from V and 3 bases from J, the gap between germline ends came to 12 bases. Germline CDR1 reads SGHRS; CDR2 reads YFSETQ. CDR3 length: 14 amino acids. CDR3 DNA: TGCGCCAGCAGCTATGCGGGTGGGGACACTGAAGCTTTCTTT. Translation gives CASSYAGGDTEAFF.

CDR3 sequence (DNA): TGTGCCAGCAGTTCGGGTTGGGGGAGCGGGGGCAATGAGCAGTTCTTC. Amino acid sequence: CASSSGWGSGGNEQFF. This chain uses TRBV7-3 with TRBJ2-1, with 8 bases matching TRBD2. The J segment lost 6 bases and the V segment lost 6 bases, leaving 13 bases of the junction unmatched. The CDR3 is 16 residues long. CDR1 is SGHTA and CDR2 is FQGTGA in the germline V gene.

This chain links TRBV6-5 with TRBJ1-2; D is unresolved. The CDR3 sequence is 13 residues long. Per the germline V gene, CDR1 is MNHEY and CDR2 is SVGAGI. Trimming stripped 7 bases from V and 4 bases from J, with 13 bases between. Here the CDR3 reads CASTALAAYGYTF. CDR3 nucleotide sequence: TGTGCCAGCACCGCCTTGGCGGCCTATGGCTACACCTTC.

V usage is TRBV7-9 and J usage is TRBJ2-2; no reliable D call. V gave up 4 bases and J gave up 9 bases, with 9 bases separating them. The germline gives CDR1 SEHNR, CDR2 FQNEAQ (reference sequence). The CDR3 extends over 12 amino acids. CDR3 in DNA: TGTGCCAGCAGCTCTACTTACTGGGAGCTGTTTTTT. Its translation is CASSSTYWELFF. Drawing the rest from reference TRBV7-9 and TRBJ2-2, the complete variable domain is DTGVSQNPRHKITKRGQNVTFRCDPISEHNRLYWYRQTLGQGPEFLTYFQNEAQLEKSRLLSDRFSAERPKGSFSTLEIQRTEQGDSAMYLCASSSTYWELFFGEGSRLTVL.

The rearrangement joins TRBV11-2 to TRBJ2-5; D might be TRBD1 (5 bases). The CDR3 has 13 residues. Trimming removed 1 base from V and 5 bases from J, with 8 bases in between. Germline-derived CDR1 and CDR2 are SGHAT and FQNNGV. CDR3 nucleotides: TGTGCCAGCAGCTTAGGGGGCGTCGAGACCCAGTACTTC. Protein sequence: CASSLGGVETQYF.

The V call is TRBV7-9, the J call TRBJ1-1; D gene unclear. CDR3 length: 14 residues. V was trimmed by 1 base and J by 3 bases, leaving 9 bases between them. Germline CDR1 is SEHNR and CDR2 is FQNEAQ (reference sequence). CDR3: CASSLVSGYTEAFF. The CDR3 nucleotides are TGTGCCAGCAGCTTAGTTAGCGGGTACACTGAAGCTTTCTTT.

J is TRBJ1-3 and V is TRBV15; no clear D gene. Looked up from germline, CDR1 is LNHNV and CDR2 is YYDKDF (reference sequence). This CDR3 has 13 residues. The V and J ends lost 4 bases and 9 bases respectively, with 13 bases between them. The CDR3 sequence is CATSNRMAGTIYF. In nucleotides, the CDR3 is TGTGCCACCAGCAATAGAATGGCAGGCACCATATATTTT.

The genes are TRBV5-1 and TRBJ2-3; 12 positions match TRBD2. CDR3 length: 16 amino acids. Looked up from germline, CDR1 is SGHRS and CDR2 is YFSETQ. J gave up 5 bases and V 3 bases, and 7 bases lay outside the gene matches. The CDR3 protein is CASSSLTSGGIDTQYF. CDR3 coding DNA: TGCGCCAGCAGCTCCCTGACTAGCGGGGGAATAGATACGCAGTATTTT.